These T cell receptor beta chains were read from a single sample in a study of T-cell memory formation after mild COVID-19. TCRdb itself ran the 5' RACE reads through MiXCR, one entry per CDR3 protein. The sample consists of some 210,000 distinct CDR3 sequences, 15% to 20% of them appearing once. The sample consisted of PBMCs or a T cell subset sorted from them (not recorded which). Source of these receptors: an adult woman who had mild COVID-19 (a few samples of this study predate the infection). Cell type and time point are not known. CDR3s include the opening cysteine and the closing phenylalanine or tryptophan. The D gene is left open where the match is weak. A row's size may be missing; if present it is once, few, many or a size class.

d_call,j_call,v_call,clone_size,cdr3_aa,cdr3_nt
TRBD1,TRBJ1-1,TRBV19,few,CASSTSVRGQTTEAFF,TGTGCCAGTAGTACCTCAGTGCGGGGACAGACTACTGAAGCTTTCTTT
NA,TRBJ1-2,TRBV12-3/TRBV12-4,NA,CASSLKGGRYGYTF,TGTGCCAGCAGTTTAAAGGGGGGAAGGTATGGCTACACCTTC
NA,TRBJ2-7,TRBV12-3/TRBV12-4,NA,CASSPRDEQYF,TGTGCCAGCAGCCCTAGAGACGAGCAGTACTTC
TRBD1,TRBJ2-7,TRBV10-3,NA,CAISEQRTGGLNEQYF,TGTGCCATCAGTGAGCAAAGGACAGGGGGTCTGAACGAGCAGTACTTC
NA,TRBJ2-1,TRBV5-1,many,CASSSDSSYNEQFF,TGCGCCAGCAGCTCTGACAGCTCCTACAATGAGCAGTTCTTC
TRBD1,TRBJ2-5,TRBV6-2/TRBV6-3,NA,CASTSGGRETQYF,TGTGCCAGCACTTCAGGGGGCCGGGAGACCCAGTACTTC
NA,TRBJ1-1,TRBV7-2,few,CASSLGGRTEAFF,TGTGCCAGCAGCTTAGGGGGCCGCACTGAAGCTTTCTTT
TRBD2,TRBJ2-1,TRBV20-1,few,CSALPGLENEQFF,TGCAGTGCGCTCCCGGGACTAGAGAATGAGCAGTTCTTC
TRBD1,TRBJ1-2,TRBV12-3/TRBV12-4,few,CASSPGTAGYGYTF,TGTGCCAGCAGTCCTGGGACAGCCGGATATGGCTACACCTTC
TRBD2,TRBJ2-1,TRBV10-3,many,CAVGGAASNEQFF,TGTGCCGTCGGGGGGGCGGCTAGCAATGAGCAGTTCTTC